A single sample is the source of the 29 T cell receptor beta chains below, sequenced in a study of blood T cell repertoires in COVID-19. Some clones are missing from TCRdb's copy, which holds only in-frame ones; the method was immunoSEQ multiplex PCR. This table holds under 300,000 clones, around 83% found once. Material for sequencing was peripheral blood. All receptors come from a man aged 30 to 39 who had recovered from COVID-19.

The CDR3 loop is CSVLSSTGDYGYTF. CDR3 DNA: TGCAGCGTATTATCCTCGACAGGGGACTATGGCTACACCTTC. This sequence joins TRBV29-1 and TRBJ1-2, with 8 positions matching TRBD1. The CDR3 has 14 residues. J was trimmed by 3 bases and V by 6 bases; bases with no gene match: 9. The germline V gene encodes CDR1 SQVTM and CDR2 ANQGSEA.

The chain carries TRBV15 and TRBJ1-6, with unresolved D. Germline V lookup: CDR1 LNHNV, CDR2 YYDKDF (reference sequence). V dropped 3 bases and J dropped 14 bases, with 14 bases sitting between them. CDR3 size: 13 residues. CDR3 sequence reads: CATSSGELSALHF. The CDR3 DNA reads TGTGCCACCAGCAGCGGGGAGCTTTCGGCCCTCCACTTT.

The V and J genes are TRBV2 and TRBJ2-7, with 10 bases identical to TRBD1. The CDR3 is 12 residues long. The germline V gene encodes CDR1 SNHLY and CDR2 FYNNEI. Trimming took 10 bases from V and 6 from J; bases not matched to a gene: 6. The CDR3 protein is CATQWTGGEQYF. As DNA, the CDR3 is TGTGCCACTCAGTGGACAGGGGGCGAGCAGTACTTC.

Here the CDR3 DNA reads TGCAGTGCGGACGGACAGTATGGCTACACCTTC. This codes for CSADGQYGYTF. V and J are TRBV20-1 and TRBJ1-2; D is possibly TRBD1 (6 bases). Germline CDR1 DFQATT, CDR2 SNEGSKA (reference sequence). The CDR3 length is 11 residues. Deletions cut 6 bases from V and 5 bases from J, with 10 bases between.

V is TRBV28 and J is TRBJ2-6; D gene unclear. With 5 bases removed from V and 0 bases from J, the gap between germline ends came to 8 bases. The CDR3 is 15 amino acids. Germline V gene sequence: CDR1 MDHEN, CDR2 SYDVKM. Written as DNA, the CDR3 is TGTGCCAGCAGTCACTATAGCTCTGGGGCCAACGTCCTGACTTTC. Translated, it gives CASSHYSSGANVLTF.

The rearrangement links TRBV4-1 to TRBJ2-1, with 7 bases identical to TRBD2. Germline V CDR1 and CDR2: MGHRA, YSYEKL. The V segment lost 0 bases and the J segment 3 bases; nucleotides outside the gene matches: 2. This CDR3 has 15 residues. In DNA form, the CDR3 reads TGCGCCAGCAGCCAAGAGCGGGAGATCTACAATGAGCAGTTCTTC. Translating it yields CASSQEREIYNEQFF.

This clone was seen more than once but under ten times. The rearrangement uses TRBV5-5 and TRBJ1-6, with D unresolved. In germline, CDR1 is SGHKS, CDR2 YYEKEE (reference sequence). This CDR3 has 16 amino acids. The V end lost 6 bases, the J end lost 8 bases, and 21 bases lay between the germline ends. CDR3 in amino acids: CASTDQTRDWDSPLHF. CDR3 nucleotides: TGTGCCAGCACCGACCAGACCCGGGATTGGGATTCACCCCTCCACTTT. Together with reference TRBV5-5 and TRBJ1-6, the CDR3 gives the full variable domain: DAGVTQSPTHLIKTRGQQVTLRCSPISGHKSVSWYQQVLGQGPQFIFQYYEKEERGRGNFPDRFSARQFPNYSSELNVNALLLGDSALYLCASTDQTRDWDSPLHFGNGTRLTVT.

The chain combines TRBV19 with TRBJ2-7; TRBD2 matches 8 bases. CDR3 length: 15 amino acids. Germline V CDR1 and CDR2: LNHDA, SQIVND (reference sequence). The trim removed 9 bases at V and 1 base at J, leaving 11 bases unmatched. The CDR3 DNA reads as TGTGCCAGCGCAGGTCTTGCGGGGGGTTCCTACGAGCAGTACTTC. Protein: CASAGLAGGSYEQYF.

The chain recombines TRBV6-1 with TRBJ2-5; 9 nucleotides match TRBD2. Germline-derived CDR1 and CDR2 are MNHNS and SASEGT. The CDR3 totals 15 residues. After removal of 3 bases from V and 4 bases from J, the junction contained 6 bases not matched to a gene. The DNA for the CDR3 is TGTGCCAGCAGTGATTCTAGCGGGGCAACAGAGACCCAGTACTTC. Amino acid sequence: CASSDSSGATETQYF.

The chain is built from TRBV7-3 and TRBJ1-6, with D possibly TRBD1 on 5 matching bases. V lost 3 bases and J 8 bases, leaving 8 bases between the germline ends. Germline CDR1 is SGHTA and CDR2 is FQGTGA. This CDR3 region has 13 residues. The CDR3 DNA reads TGTGCCAGCAGCTTGCAGGGTGATTCACCCCTCCACTTT. This codes for CASSLQGDSPLHF. The full variable domain, with the rest looked up from reference TRBV7-3 and TRBJ1-6, is GAGVSQTPSNKVTEKGKYVELRCDPISGHTALYWYRQSLGQGPEFLIYFQGTGAADDSGLPNDRFFAVRPEGSVSTLKIQRTERGDSAVYLCASSLQGDSPLHFGNGTRLTVT.

This clone has just a few counts. The chain is built from TRBV6-1 and TRBJ1-5, with a possible D match to TRBD1 (6 bases). The CDR3 has 15 residues. V lost 0 bases to trimming and J lost 9 bases, with 15 bases between them. Per germline, CDR1 MNHNS and CDR2 SASEGT. This chain's CDR3 is CASSEAWGRHSPQHF. CDR3 bases: TGTGCCAGCAGTGAAGCGTGGGGGCGACACTCGCCCCAGCATTTT.

The chain recombines TRBV4-1 with TRBJ1-5, with a tentative D call TRBD1 (5 bases). CDR3 length equals 15 residues. V gave up 6 bases and J gave up 2 bases, with 14 bases separating them. The V gene's germline CDR1 is MGHRA and CDR2 YSYEKL. The CDR3 is CASSQERGGNQPQHF. In DNA form, the CDR3 reads TGCGCCAGCAGTCAGGAACGGGGGGGCAATCAGCCCCAGCATTTT.

A single count supports this clone. This sequence joins TRBV19 and TRBJ2-1, with 8 nucleotides matching TRBD2. This CDR3 region has 16 residues. After removal of 4 bases from V and 4 bases from J, the junction contained 9 bases not matched to a gene. The germline V gene has CDR1 LNHDA and CDR2 SQIVND (reference sequence). The CDR3 sequence is CASSTLPSGPYNEQFF. The CDR3 bases are TGTGCCAGTAGTACCCTCCCTAGCGGGCCTTACAATGAGCAGTTCTTC. Filled out from reference TRBV19 and TRBJ2-1, the complete variable domain reads DGGITQSPKYLFRKEGQNVTLSCEQNLNHDAMYWYRQDPGQGLRLIYYSQIVNDFQKGDIAEGYSVSREKKESFPLTVTSAQKNPTAFYLCASSTLPSGPYNEQFFGPGTRLTVL.

V is TRBV3-1 (or the pseudogene TRBV3-2) and J is TRBJ1-4; the D is unclear. The CDR3 runs to 14 residues. V lost 0 bases to trimming and J lost 7 bases, with 9 bases between them. The germline V gene encodes CDR1 LGHDT and CDR2 YNNKEL (reference sequence). CDR3: CASSQDLASEKLFF. The DNA for the CDR3 is TGTGCCAGCAGCCAAGATCTGGCTAGTGAAAAACTGTTTTTT.

V usage is TRBV11-2 and J usage is TRBJ1-3; 10 bases align to TRBD1. The V and J ends lost 4 bases and 7 bases, in that order; junction bases with no gene match: 4. Germline CDR1 SGHAT, CDR2 FQNNGV. There are 14 residues in the CDR3. The CDR3 nucleotides are TGTGCCAGCAGCTCCCGGGACAGGGGCAACACCATATATTTT. Translated, it gives CASSSRDRGNTIYF. Supplemented by reference TRBV11-2 and TRBJ1-3, the full variable domain reads EAGVAQSPRYKIIEKRQSVAFWCNPISGHATLYWYQQILGQGPKLLIQFQNNGVVDDSQLPKDRFSAERLKGVDSTLKIQPAKLEDSAVYLCASSSRDRGNTIYFGEGSWLTVV.

The chain is built from TRBV5-4 and TRBJ1-1, with 7 bases matching TRBD1. After removal of 3 bases from V and 0 bases from J, the junction contained 5 bases not matched to a gene. Germline V CDR1 and CDR2: SGHNT, YYREEE (reference sequence). The CDR3 length is 15 residues. The CDR3 region is CASSSRTGMNTEAFF. The CDR3 region has the DNA TGTGCCAGCAGCTCCCGGACAGGAATGAACACTGAAGCTTTCTTT.

The chain has TRBV12-2 and TRBJ1-1. TRBV12-2 is classified as a pseudogene. The CDR3 has 10 residues. DNA for the CDR3: TGTGCAAGTCGTATCTCTGAAGCTTTCTTT. Protein product: CASRISEAFF.

J is TRBJ2-1 and V is TRBV6-5; 10 nucleotides match TRBD1. The CDR3 sequence is 14 residues long. CDR1 is MNHEY, CDR2 SVGAGI, per germline. Trimming at V came to 7 bases and at J to 5 bases, leaving 5 bases not matched to a gene. The CDR3 bases are TGTGCCAGCAAACCGGGACAGGGGAACAATGAGCAGTTCTTC. It translates to CASKPGQGNNEQFF.

The rearrangement links TRBV19 to TRBJ1-5, with no clear D. The ends were cut back, 3 bases at V and 5 bases at J, with 11 bases in the middle. The CDR3 extends over 14 amino acids. Germline CDR1 and CDR2: LNHDA and SQIVND (reference sequence). This CDR3 is CASSMGWGDQPQHF. The CDR3 bases are TGTGCCAGTAGTATGGGGTGGGGAGATCAGCCCCAGCATTTT.

The chain has TRBV5-1 and TRBJ2-3; TRBD1 is a possible D gene (6 bases). Germline CDR1 and CDR2: SGHRS and YFSETQ. The CDR3 sequence is 15 residues long. Between the trimmed V and J ends, which lost 4 bases and 1 base, there was a span of 13 bases. In DNA, the CDR3 is TGCGCCAGCAGCCTTGCCGGGACACGCACAGATACGCAGTATTTT. Protein product: CASSLAGTRTDTQYF. Complete variable domain (other parts from reference TRBV5-1 and TRBJ2-3): KAGVTQTPRYLIKTRGQQVTLSCSPISGHRSVSWYQQTPGQGLQFLFEYFSETQRNKGNFPGRFSGRQFSNSRSEMNVSTLELGDSALYLCASSLAGTRTDTQYFGPGTRLTVL.

This chain uses TRBV6-2 or TRBV6-3 with TRBJ1-5; D is possibly TRBD1 (6 bases). This CDR3 has 15 residues. Germline values: CDR1 MNHEY, CDR2 SVGEGT. Trimming took 1 base from V and 1 from J, leaving 8 bases between them. As DNA, the CDR3 is TGTGCCAGCAGTTACTACAGGGCGAGCAATCAGCCCCAGCATTTT. This translates into CASSYYRASNQPQHF.

The rearrangement uses TRBV6-1 and TRBJ2-3, with TRBD2 identical over 11 bases. Per the germline V gene, CDR1 is MNHNS and CDR2 is SASEGT. This CDR3 region has 17 residues. J was trimmed by 3 bases and V by 4 bases; bases with no gene match: 9. CDR3 protein: CASSGLAGGTRTDTQYF. In DNA form, the CDR3 reads TGTGCCAGCAGTGGTCTAGCGGGGGGAACCCGTACAGATACGCAGTATTTT.

This chain connects TRBV29-1 to TRBJ2-1, with D unresolved. There are 11 residues in the CDR3. CDR1 is SQVTM and CDR2 is ANQGSEA in the germline V gene. Trimming shortened V by 3 bases and J by 4 bases, and 4 bases separated the two germline ends. For the CDR3, the DNA is TGCAGCGTTGACAGGTACAATGAGCAGTTCTTC. Translating gives CSVDRYNEQFF.

The chain employs TRBV7-8 and TRBJ1-6, with D perhaps matching TRBD1 (6 bases). Germline CDR1 reads SGHVS; CDR2 reads FQNEAQ. Trimming cost V 6 bases and J 10 bases, with 10 bases left between them. The CDR3 has 12 amino acids. The CDR3 sequence is CASRTGISPLHF. DNA of the CDR3: TGTGCCAGCAGAACAGGGATCTCACCCCTCCACTTT.

The V gene is TRBV7-2, the J gene TRBJ1-1; TRBD1 matches at 8 bases. The CDR3 is 15 residues long. The germline V gene encodes CDR1 SGHTA and CDR2 FQGNSA. The V and J ends lost 4 bases and 1 base, in that order; junction bases with no gene match: 5. The DNA of the CDR3 is TGTGCCAGCAGCTGGGGGGACAGGAAGAACACTGAAGCTTTCTTT. It is translated as CASSWGDRKNTEAFF.

The chain uses TRBV10-3 and TRBJ2-3; D is unclear. The CDR3 extends over 13 amino acids. CDR1 ENHRY and CDR2 SYGVKD come from the germline V gene. V was pared by 6 bases and J by 3 bases, with 10 bases between. CDR3 sequence (DNA): TGTGCCATCAGGGGCTACCTGACAGATACGCAGTATTTT. Protein: CAIRGYLTDTQYF.

This chain links TRBV28 with TRBJ1-2, with 10 bases lining up with TRBD1. This CDR3 comprises 16 residues. V gave up 6 bases and J gave up 7 bases; unmatched junction bases: 14. The germline V gene encodes CDR1 MDHEN and CDR2 SYDVKM. The CDR3 region has the DNA TGTGCCAGCAGCGGCGATCTCCTGGGGACAGGGGTTGGCTACACCTTC. Protein: CASSGDLLGTGVGYTF.

This CDR3 reads CASSQDEGGAFF. CDR3 sequence (DNA): TGTGCCAGCAGCCAAGATGAAGGGGGTGCTTTCTTT. The rearrangement uses TRBV4-2 and TRBJ1-1; weak D call: TRBD1 (6 bases). CDR3 length: 12 amino acids. With 0 bases removed from V and 11 bases from J, the gap between germline ends came to 10 bases. Germline V gene lookup returns CDR1 LGHNA and CDR2 YNFKEQ.

V and J are TRBV29-1 and TRBJ1-2; TRBD1 matches 7 bases. This CDR3 region has 14 residues. In germline, CDR1 is SQVTM, CDR2 ANQGSEA. Trimming cost V 6 bases and J 2 bases; bases outside gene matches: 9. CDR3 bases: TGCAGCGTCGGAGGGACAGAAATAAACTATGGCTACACCTTC. Amino acid sequence: CSVGGTEINYGYTF. Full variable domain (missing parts from reference TRBV29-1 and TRBJ1-2): SAVISQKPSRDICQRGTSLTIQCQVDSQVTMMFWYRQQPGQSLTLIATANQGSEATYESGFVIDKFPISRPNLTFSTLTVSNMSPEDSSIYLCSVGGTEINYGYTFGSGTRLTVV.